This TCR beta chain derives from a study of blood T cells in healthy people across ages. For the second PCR, which ran for about 7 to 11 cycles, a sample-barcoded 5' primer and a J-beta primer mix were used. One entry per CDR3 protein, called by TCRdb with MiXCR from the 5' RACE reads. The sample records 800,000 or so distinct CDR3 sequences, roughly 25% being singletons. The ends were cut back, 3 bases at V and 2 bases at J, with 14 bases in the middle. Germline assignment: CDR1 SGHVS and CDR2 FNYEAQ. The CDR3 sequence is 17 residues long. As regards this clonotype: Its antigen is unidentified.

General study results and limits: Roughly linearly, TCR beta diversity per million T cells fell as age increased.

These same data were also listed under a study on T cells of mothers and their children. From that study: The output of TCR recombination is shaped by thymic selection similarly in related and unrelated pairs.

This sequence originates from a boy aged 5 to 17 in good health. The sequenced sample was blood. The V gene is TRBV7-6, the J gene TRBJ2-6; TRBD1 is a possible D gene (5 bases). The CDR3 region has the DNA TGTGCCAGCAGCTTCCTAGGGGCAGGAACTGGGGCCAACGTCCTGACTTTC. Translation gives CASSFLGAGTGANVLTF.